Following are 31 T cell receptor beta chains from one sample sequenced in a study of blood T cell repertoires in COVID-19. The assay was immunoSEQ multiplex PCR, and TCRdb's table has in-frame clones only and misses some. The repertoire includes roughly 160,000 clones, about 88% of them detected once, and approximately 6.5% sits in the top ten. Material for sequencing was PBMCs or T cells enriched from blood (not recorded which). The receptors originated from a woman in her 50s who had recovered from COVID-19.

The chain employs TRBV10-1 and TRBJ2-3; the D is unclear. CDR3 length: 13 residues. The V gene lost 4 bases and the J gene lost 8 bases, with 13 bases spanning the gap. The germline CDR1 and CDR2 sequences are WNHNN and SYGVQD (reference sequence). CDR3 protein: CASSAPFPSTQYF. CDR3 sequence (DNA): TGCGCCAGCAGTGCGCCCTTCCCCAGTACGCAGTATTTT.

This clone was observed a few times. The missing conserved phenylalanine or tryptophan at the end of this CDR3 makes a read error likely. No DNA is shown, since the ends of the CDR3 on it are uncertain; the CDR3 is the one TCRdb lists. The chain is built from TRBV5-1 and TRBJ1-1. The CDR3 totals 8 residues, both ends included. CDR1 SGHRS and CDR2 YFSETQ come from the germline V gene. CDR3 residues: CASSLGRV.

The chain links TRBV30 to TRBJ2-2; no clear D. The CDR3 extends over 12 amino acids. Trimming removed 4 bases at V and 3 bases at J, with 6 bases between. Germline V CDR1 and CDR2: GTSNPN, SVGIG (reference sequence). The CDR3 coding sequence is TGTGCCTGGAACACCCACACCGGGGAGCTGTTTTTT. Its translation is CAWNTHTGELFF. Full variable domain (remainder filled in from reference TRBV30 and TRBJ2-2): SQTIHQWPATLVQPVGSPLSLECTVEGTSNPNLYWYRQAAGRGLQLLFYSVGIGQISSEVPQNLSASRPQDRQFILSSKKLLLSDSGFYLCAWNTHTGELFFGEGSRLTVL.

The chain joins TRBV4-3 to TRBJ2-7; D may be TRBD2 (5 bases). The V end was cut by 0 bases, the J end by 2 bases, with 11 bases between. Germline CDR1 and CDR2: LGHNA and YSLEER. The CDR3 contains 15 residues. CDR3 protein: CASSQEVGVTYEQYF. For the CDR3, the DNA is TGCGCCAGCAGCCAAGAAGTGGGAGTGACCTACGAGCAGTACTTC.

The V and J genes are TRBV7-2 and TRBJ2-1, with D tentatively TRBD2 (6 bases). Between the trimmed V and J ends, which lost 0 bases and 9 bases, there was a span of 27 bases. Germline V gene data show CDR1 as SGHTA and CDR2 as FQGNSA. The CDR3 covers 19 residues. The CDR3 nucleotides are TGTGCCAGCAGCTTAGCAGGGGTGGCGGGAAGCTCTAAATATGGTGAGCAGTTCTTC. As protein: CASSLAGVAGSSKYGEQFF.

The chain uses TRBV5-1 and TRBJ2-7, with 7 bases aligning to TRBD2. The CDR3 loop spans 14 amino acids. The ends lost 7 bases at V and 3 bases at J; junction bases unmatched: 10. The germline V gene has CDR1 SGHRS and CDR2 YFSETQ. The CDR3 DNA reads TGCGCCAGCGCCTATGGGGGAGGGAACTACGAGCAGTACTTC. It encodes CASAYGGGNYEQYF.

The chain uses TRBV19 and TRBJ2-5; perhaps TRBD1 as D (5 bases). Trimming left V 5 bases short and J 4 bases short, with 14 bases between. Germline values: CDR1 LNHDA, CDR2 SQIVND (reference sequence). The CDR3 consists of 14 residues. CDR3 in DNA: TGTGCCAGTAGTCGACAGAAGAACGGAGAGACCCAGTACTTC. Its translation is CASSRQKNGETQYF.

The rearrangement joins TRBV19 to TRBJ1-3; no reliable D call. Germline V gene lookup returns CDR1 LNHDA and CDR2 SQIVND (reference sequence). The CDR3 runs to 12 residues. The V gene lost 9 bases and the J gene lost 8 bases, with 14 bases spanning the gap. CDR3 nucleotide sequence: TGTGCCAGCGGTCGAGAGTCGGACACCATATATTTT. Amino acids: CASGRESDTIYF.

CDR3 residues: CASTPWGTGNEKLFF. The CDR3 DNA reads TGTGCCAGTACCCCGTGGGGGACAGGGAATGAAAAACTGTTTTTT. This chain uses TRBV19 with TRBJ1-4; TRBD1 aligns across 9 bases. CDR3 length equals 15 residues. V lost 7 bases, J lost 5 bases, and 8 bases stayed unmatched. Germline V gene data show CDR1 as LNHDA and CDR2 as SQIVND (reference sequence).

This clone was found once. The V gene is TRBV2, the J gene TRBJ2-7; the match to TRBD1 covers 7 bases. This CDR3 region has 14 residues. V was pared by 3 bases and J by 6 bases, with 8 bases of the junction left unmatched. The V gene's germline CDR1 is SNHLY and CDR2 FYNNEI. This CDR3 reads CASSEPQGWLEQYF. Written as DNA, the CDR3 is TGTGCCAGCAGTGAGCCACAGGGGTGGCTCGAGCAGTACTTC.

This sequence joins TRBV19 and TRBJ2-3, with D hard to call. Germline V CDR1 and CDR2: LNHDA, SQIVND (reference sequence). The germline V and J ends were trimmed by 7 bases and 0 bases, with 11 bases remaining between them. This CDR3 has 14 amino acids. The CDR3 spells CASKAATSTDTQYF. CDR3 coding DNA: TGTGCCAGTAAAGCCGCAACTAGCACAGATACGCAGTATTTT. Using reference TRBV19 and TRBJ2-3 for the parts outside the CDR3, the full variable domain is DGGITQSPKYLFRKEGQNVTLSCEQNLNHDAMYWYRQDPGQGLRLIYYSQIVNDFQKGDIAEGYSVSREKKESFPLTVTSAQKNPTAFYLCASKAATSTDTQYFGPGTRLTVL.

The chain joins TRBV2 to TRBJ1-1; 8 nucleotides align to TRBD1. With V trimmed by 6 bases and J by 4 bases, 4 bases remained unmatched. Germline V CDR1 and CDR2: SNHLY, FYNNEI. The CDR3 length is 13 residues. CDR3 coding DNA: TGTGCCAGCAGAAGTACAGGGGGCACTGAAGCTTTCTTT. Encoded protein: CASRSTGGTEAFF.

The chain recombines TRBV28 with TRBJ2-3, with TRBD1 as a possible D gene (5 bases). The germline V and J ends were trimmed by 6 bases and 4 bases, with 11 bases remaining between them. The CDR3 totals 13 residues. CDR1 MDHEN and CDR2 SYDVKM come from the germline V gene. The CDR3 is CASRPRVADTQYF. In nucleotides, the CDR3 is TGTGCCAGCAGGCCCAGGGTTGCAGATACGCAGTATTTT.

V usage is TRBV27 and J usage is TRBJ2-3, with 7 bases identical to TRBD2. Germline CDR1 MNHEY, CDR2 SMNVEV (reference sequence). V trimming: 2 bases; J trimming: 6 bases; junction bases outside the gene matches: 5. The CDR3 loop spans 14 amino acids. The CDR3 bases are TGTGCCAGCAGTTTAGTGCACGGGAGGGATACGCAGTATTTT. As protein: CASSLVHGRDTQYF.

This clone was seen a single time. The rearrangement uses TRBV5-6 and TRBJ2-6; TRBD2 might be the D (7 bases). CDR3 size: 15 residues. Looked up from germline, CDR1 is SGHDT and CDR2 is YYEEEE. Trimming removed 4 bases from V and 7 bases from J, with 15 bases in between. In DNA form, the CDR3 reads TGTGCCAGCAGCCTGGACAGCGGGAAAGCCAACGTCCTGACTTTC. Its protein product is CASSLDSGKANVLTF.

V gene TRBV18 combines with J gene TRBJ1-4; D may be TRBD1 (6 bases). With 6 bases removed from V and 7 bases from J, the gap between germline ends came to 21 bases. Germline CDR1 reads KGHSH; CDR2 reads LQKENI. The CDR3 length is 16 residues. The CDR3 reads CASSPGTPKGGEKLFF. The CDR3 nucleotides read TGTGCCAGCTCCCCCGGGACGCCGAAAGGGGGTGAAAAACTGTTTTTT.

V gene TRBV3-1 (or the pseudogene TRBV3-2) combines with J gene TRBJ2-3; D is perhaps TRBD1 (6 bases). The V gene lost 1 base and the J gene lost 1 base, with 15 bases spanning the gap. This CDR3 has 17 amino acids. The germline V gene encodes CDR1 LGHDT and CDR2 YNNKEL (reference sequence). CDR3 region: CASSQGITGSGTDTQYF. The CDR3 DNA reads TGTGCCAGCAGCCAAGGGATAACAGGGAGCGGCACAGATACGCAGTATTTT.

This rearrangement joins TRBV7-8 to TRBJ1-1; D is ambiguous. The CDR3 is 13 residues long. CDR1 is SGHVS, CDR2 FQNEAQ, per germline. V was trimmed by 1 base and J by 0 bases, leaving 3 bases between them. This CDR3 is CASSLVLNTEAFF. The CDR3 DNA follows: TGTGCCAGCAGCTTAGTCTTGAACACTGAAGCTTTCTTT.

The rearrangement uses TRBV2 and TRBJ1-1, with TRBD1 as a possible D gene (6 bases). V lost 6 bases, J lost 1 base, and 15 bases lay in between. CDR1 and CDR2 from the germline V gene are SNHLY and FYNNEI. The CDR3 is made up of 15 amino acids. The CDR3 loop reads CASRLWDTENTEAFF. The CDR3 DNA reads as TGTGCCAGCAGGCTTTGGGACACGGAGAACACTGAAGCTTTCTTT.

The chain has TRBV11-2 and TRBJ2-1; TRBD1 might be the D (5 bases). This CDR3 is 17 amino acids long. V gave up 3 bases and J gave up 2 bases, with 17 bases separating them. From germline, CDR1 is SGHAT and CDR2 FQNNGV. As DNA, the CDR3 is TGTGCCAGCAGCTTTCTTATAACAACAGGCACCTACAATGAGCAGTTCTTC. Protein: CASSFLITTGTYNEQFF. Supplemented by reference TRBV11-2 and TRBJ2-1, the full variable domain reads EAGVAQSPRYKIIEKRQSVAFWCNPISGHATLYWYQQILGQGPKLLIQFQNNGVVDDSQLPKDRFSAERLKGVDSTLKIQPAKLEDSAVYLCASSFLITTGTYNEQFFGPGTRLTVL.

V gene TRBV29-1 combines with J gene TRBJ2-1, with 9 bases identical to TRBD2. Trimming took 4 bases from V and 4 from J; bases not matched to a gene: 2. Germline lookup yields CDR1 SQVTM and CDR2 ANQGSEA. The CDR3 has 13 amino acids. The CDR3 protein is CSVGTSAYNEQFF. CDR3 DNA: TGCAGCGTTGGGACTAGCGCTTACAATGAGCAGTTCTTC.

The V and J genes are TRBV5-1 and TRBJ2-7; possibly TRBD2 for D (6 bases). The CDR3 consists of 14 residues. V was clipped by 3 bases and J by 5 bases, with 15 bases between them. CDR1 is SGHRS and CDR2 is YFSETQ in the germline V gene. This chain's CDR3 is CASSWGDGTHEQYF. The CDR3 DNA reads as TGCGCCAGCAGCTGGGGGGACGGGACCCACGAGCAGTACTTC.

This clone appeared once. This chain links TRBV5-4 with TRBJ1-3; possible D gene TRBD1, 6 bases. V was pared by 4 bases and J by 2 bases, with 7 bases between. Germline values: CDR1 SGHNT, CDR2 YYREEE (reference sequence). The CDR3 is 13 amino acids. CDR3: CASSPGAGNTIYF. The CDR3 DNA is TGTGCCAGCAGCCCAGGGGCTGGAAACACCATATATTTT.

The chain employs TRBV27 and TRBJ1-6, with D perhaps TRBD1 (6 bases). The CDR3 has 18 amino acids. Germline CDR1 and CDR2: MNHEY and SMNVEV (reference sequence). V lost 1 base and J 11 bases, leaving 24 bases between the germline ends. The CDR3 DNA reads TGTGCCAGCAGTTTATGGGTCCGAGGGACACCGGTCGATCCACCCCTCCACTTT. Translating gives CASSLWVRGTPVDPPLHF.

The chain is built from TRBV3-1 (or the pseudogene TRBV3-2) and TRBJ1-4; weak D call: TRBD1 (5 bases). Germline assignment: CDR1 LGHDT and CDR2 YNNKEL (reference sequence). The CDR3 runs 15 residues. With 0 bases removed from V and 8 bases from J, the gap between germline ends came to 13 bases. The chain's CDR3 is CASSQDRQGGEKLFF. CDR3 sequence (DNA): TGTGCCAGCAGCCAAGATCGGCAGGGTGGGGAAAAACTGTTTTTT.

CDR3 coding DNA: TGTGCCAGCAGTCTCCGACAGGGGGCAGACACTGAAGCTTTCTTT. It yields the protein CASSLRQGADTEAFF. The chain has TRBV2 and TRBJ1-1; 10 bases align to TRBD1. The V segment lost 5 bases and the J segment 3 bases; nucleotides outside the gene matches: 6. The CDR3 covers 15 residues. Germline V gene sequence: CDR1 SNHLY, CDR2 FYNNEI.

V is TRBV4-3 and J is TRBJ2-1; 7 bases are shared with TRBD2. This CDR3 region has 14 residues. CDR1 LGHNA and CDR2 YSLEER come from the germline V gene. V shed 3 bases and J 8 bases; nucleotides not matched to a gene: 7. CDR3 nucleotides: TGCGCCAGCAGCCACCGTACTAGCGCGGATGAGCAGTTCTTC. Translated: CASSHRTSADEQFF.

The V call is TRBV7-3, the J call TRBJ2-1; 10 positions agree with TRBD2. The CDR3 is 16 residues long. Germline assignment: CDR1 SGHTA and CDR2 FQGTGA. The V segment lost 2 bases and the J segment 1 base; nucleotides outside the gene matches: 2. The CDR3: CASSLLAGVSYNEQFF. The DNA of the CDR3 is TGTGCCAGCAGCTTACTAGCGGGAGTATCCTACAATGAGCAGTTCTTC.

This sequence joins TRBV24-1 and TRBJ1-1, with 8 bases matching TRBD1. After removal of 4 bases from V and 0 bases from J, the junction contained 12 bases not matched to a gene. The CDR3 is made up of 18 amino acids. From germline, CDR1 is KGHDR and CDR2 SFDVKD. As DNA, the CDR3 is TGTGCCACCAGTGAAGATGGACTGGGACAGGCGATGAACACTGAAGCTTTCTTT. This codes for CATSEDGLGQAMNTEAFF.

The chain carries TRBV18 and TRBJ2-7; 8 positions match TRBD1. This CDR3 spans 15 amino acids. Germline CDR1 KGHSH, CDR2 LQKENI. Trimming took 5 bases from V and 5 from J; bases not matched to a gene: 11. CDR3 nucleotides: TGTGCCAGCTCAAGCCTTCCGGGACAGGTCGACGAGCAGTACTTC. Protein product: CASSSLPGQVDEQYF.

This chain joins TRBV7-6 and TRBJ2-1; TRBD2 matches at 12 bases. Germline trimming cut 3 bases from V and 5 bases from J; bases unmatched to any gene: 8. The germline CDR1 and CDR2 sequences are SGHVS and FNYEAQ. The CDR3 extends over 17 amino acids. CDR3 sequence: CASSFLAGGGFDNEQFF. The CDR3 DNA sequence: TGTGCCAGCAGCTTTCTAGCGGGAGGGGGGTTTGACAATGAGCAGTTCTTC.